This entry is about one TCR beta chain. The data originate from a study of shared clonotypes between healthy human individuals. Method: immunoSEQ multiplex PCR; TCRdb's copy keeps in-frame clones and lacks some. The sample consists of about 520,000 clones, 60% to 80% of them appearing once. Germline V gene data show CDR1 as MDHEN and CDR2 as SYDVKM. The CDR3 sequence is 13 residues long. V was pared by 7 bases and J by 0 bases, with 10 bases between. The chain carries TRBV28 and TRBJ2-7; unclear D gene. The clonotype was recovered from a woman in her thirties or forties in good health. Some clones in this sample may be carry-over from other donors' samples. The sequencing sample was made of PBMCs. CDR3 sequence reads: CASNPPGSYEQYF. The CDR3 DNA is TGTGCCAGCAATCCACCAGGCTCCTACGAGCAGTACTTC.